This passage covers 22 T cell receptor beta chains from one sample sequenced in a study of T-cell reconstitution after alpha-beta-depleted transplantation in children. Unique molecular identifiers were incorporated when the TCRbeta library was constructed. TCRdb recomputed calls from the PCR reads with MiXCR, one row per CDR3 protein. Of roughly 300,000 distinct CDR3 sequences detected, around a tenth appear once; the ten largest clones hold 20% to 30%. The sample was peripheral blood, taken 180 days after TCRalphabeta/CD19-depleted stem cell transplant. The receptors here all came from a male patient between 2 and 15 years old who had a stem cell transplant for chronic granulomatous disease, so the T cells may come from the graft donor.

Remarks on this clonotype: A clone one base away is much larger, so this may be a read error. V gene TRBV20-1 combines with J gene TRBJ2-3; 11 positions match TRBD2. Germline V CDR1 and CDR2: DFQATT, SNEGSKA (reference sequence). CDR3 length: 15 amino acids. CDR3 nucleotides: TGCAGTGCTGCCTATACTAGCGGGAGAACAGATAAGCAGTATTTT. It yields the protein CSAAYTSGRTDKQYF.

The chain carries TRBV5-1 and TRBJ2-2; D could derive from TRBD1 or TRBD2 (5 bases each). This CDR3 contains 15 residues. Per germline, CDR1 SGHRS and CDR2 YFSETQ. V was shortened by 4 bases and J by 4 bases, with 14 bases between the two germline ends. CDR3 bases: TGCGCCAGCAGCCCGGGGACGTTCCCCACCGGGGAGCTGTTTTTT. Amino acid sequence: CASSPGTFPTGELFF.

In its sample, this clonotype was seen many times. The chain employs TRBV10-3 and TRBJ2-3; D is undetermined. Deletions cut 2 bases from V and 3 bases from J, with 3 bases between. The germline gives CDR1 ENHRY, CDR2 SYGVKD. The CDR3 length is 12 residues. The CDR3 sequence is CAISEKTDTQYF. DNA for the CDR3: TGTGCCATCAGTGAGAAGACAGATACGCAGTATTTT.

On this clonotype: This may come from a read error, since a much larger clone is one base off. This chain's CDR3 is CPSIFPGQGAYEQYF. CDR3 coding DNA: TGTCCCAGCATTTTCCCGGGACAGGGGGCTTACGAGCAGTACTTC. V and J are TRBV22-1 and TRBJ2-7; TRBD1 is the table's D call, not checked against the DNA. TRBV22-1 has pseudogene status. There are 15 residues in the CDR3.

At least ten counts were recorded for this clonotype. The chain employs TRBV4-3 and TRBJ1-2, with 12 bases aligning to TRBD1. CDR1 is LGHNA and CDR2 is YSLEER in the germline V gene. Unmatched junction bases numbered 3, after V lost 3 bases and J lost 4 bases. This CDR3 is built from 15 residues. The CDR3 sequence is CASSQGTGGVYGYTF. CDR3 bases: TGCGCCAGCAGCCAGGGGACAGGGGGCGTCTATGGCTACACCTTC.

The table lists this clonotype with many counts. The chain couples TRBV7-9 to TRBJ2-3; D remains unclear. Germline V gives CDR1 SEHNR, CDR2 FQNEAQ (reference sequence). The CDR3 extends over 15 amino acids. Deletions cut 7 bases from V and 0 bases from J, with 14 bases between. CDR3 protein: CASIFRGTSTDTQYF. As DNA, the CDR3 is TGTGCCAGCATCTTCCGCGGTACGAGCACAGATACGCAGTATTTT.

In this sample, this clonotype turned up many times. V usage is TRBV7-3 and J usage is TRBJ1-1; D might be TRBD1 (6 bases). Germline V CDR1 and CDR2: SGHTA, FQGTGA. CDR3 length: 14 amino acids. Trimming shortened V by 5 bases and J by 2 bases, and 12 bases separated the two germline ends. The CDR3 DNA reads as TGTGCCAGCAGCCAAAAGGGGGGAAACACTGAAGCTTTCTTT. It specifies CASSQKGGNTEAFF.

This clonotype was detected ten times or more. This chain connects TRBV12-3 or TRBV12-4 to TRBJ1-1; D possibly corresponds to TRBD1 (5 bases). V was shortened by 2 bases and J by 4 bases, with 11 bases between the two germline ends. The CDR3 spans 14 residues. The CDR3 DNA follows: TGTGCCAGCAGTTTAAAGGGGTTTAGCACTGAAGCTTTCTTT. Translated: CASSLKGFSTEAFF.

This clonotype was recorded at least ten times. The chain couples TRBV7-2 to TRBJ1-2, with unresolved D. The CDR3 is 13 amino acids. Germline assignment: CDR1 SGHTA and CDR2 FQGNSA. V was pared by 5 bases and J by 5 bases, with 12 bases between. For the CDR3, the DNA is TGTGCCAGCAGCCCAAACGCGGTATATGGCTACACCTTC. This translates into CASSPNAVYGYTF.

A word on this clonotype: This may come from a read error, since a much larger clone is one base off. Here the CDR3 reads CSARDRSGLGYEQYF. CDR3 in DNA: TGCAGTGCTAGAGATCGGTCGGGACTCGGCTACGAGCAGTACTTC. The V gene is TRBV20-1, the J gene TRBJ2-7; TRBD2 might be the D (6 bases). The ends were cut back, 0 bases at V and 3 bases at J, with 15 bases in the middle. The V gene's germline CDR1 is DFQATT and CDR2 SNEGSKA (reference sequence). This CDR3 has 15 amino acids.

The chain couples TRBV12-3 or TRBV12-4 to TRBJ2-5; 16 nucleotides agree with TRBD2. The CDR3 has 16 residues. The junction had 4 bases not matched to a gene; V was cut back by 5 bases and J by 4 bases. The CDR3 DNA follows: TGTGCCAGCAGTCAGGGACTAGCGGGAGGGCCAGAGACCCAGTACTTC. Amino acid sequence: CASSQGLAGGPETQYF.

The V gene is TRBV18, the J gene TRBJ1-2; the D gene is possibly TRBD1 (5 bases). V shed 3 bases and J shed 2 bases, with 10 bases lying between them. The CDR3 runs 14 residues. CDR1 KGHSH and CDR2 LQKENI come from the germline V gene. In nucleotides, the CDR3 is TGTGCCAGCTCACCTCCGGCAGGGAACTATGGCTACACCTTC. Residues: CASSPPAGNYGYTF. Supplemented by reference TRBV18 and TRBJ1-2, the full variable domain reads NAGVMQNPRHLVRRRGQEARLRCSPMKGHSHVYWYRQLPEEGLKFMVYLQKENIIDESGMPKERFSAEFPKEGPSILRIQQVVRGDSAAYFCASSPPAGNYGYTFGSGTRLTVV.

This clonotype was counted ten times or more. This chain joins TRBV12-3 or TRBV12-4 and TRBJ2-7; 11 bases match TRBD2. V was pared by 7 bases and J by 4 bases, with 12 bases of the junction left unmatched. This CDR3 region has 16 residues. In DNA, the CDR3 is TGTGCCAGCATTCACAGTACTAGCGGGAGACTTTACGAGCAGTACTTC. It encodes CASIHSTSGRLYEQYF.

This clonotype was counted ten times or more. The chain links TRBV29-1 to TRBJ1-1; no reliable D call. Per germline, CDR1 SQVTM and CDR2 ANQGSEA. V lost 1 base and J lost 5, with 5 bases in between. The length of the CDR3 is 11 residues. The CDR3: CSVEGLTEAFF. The CDR3 nucleotides are TGCAGCGTTGAAGGCTTGACTGAAGCTTTCTTT. The full variable domain, rest sourced from reference TRBV29-1 and TRBJ1-1, is SAVISQKPSRDICQRGTSLTIQCQVDSQVTMMFWYRQQPGQSLTLIATANQGSEATYESGFVIDKFPISRPNLTFSTLTVSNMSPEDSSIYLCSVEGLTEAFFGQGTRLTVV.

In this sample, this clonotype turned up many times. The chain recombines TRBV7-2 with TRBJ2-3; 10 bases fit TRBD2. V trimming: 1 base; J trimming: 1 base; junction bases outside the gene matches: 2. Germline values: CDR1 SGHTA, CDR2 FQGNSA. This CDR3 comprises 16 residues. The CDR3 loop reads CASSLGAGGGTDTQYF. In nucleotides, the CDR3 is TGTGCCAGCAGCTTAGGAGCGGGAGGGGGCACAGATACGCAGTATTTT.

The sample holds many counts of this clonotype. The rearrangement uses TRBV28 and TRBJ2-7; D is unresolved. Germline V CDR1 and CDR2: MDHEN, SYDVKM. The V and J ends lost 9 bases and 4 bases respectively, with 22 bases between them. This CDR3 spans 15 amino acids. CDR3 coding DNA: TGTGCCAGTCAGAGCATGCAGCTCCCCCCATACGAGCAGTACTTC. Its protein product is CASQSMQLPPYEQYF.

Worth noting for this clonotype: This sequence may be a read error, since a much larger clone differs from it by one base. V usage is TRBV7-2 and J usage is TRBJ2-2; D is undetermined. CDR3 length: 14 amino acids. From germline, CDR1 is SGHTA and CDR2 FQGNSA. The germline V and J ends were trimmed by 5 bases and 6 bases, with 13 bases remaining between them. The CDR3 DNA follows: TGTGCCAGCAGCCCCGATTCTTGCCCCGGGGAGCTGTTTTTT. Translation: CASSPDSCPGELFF.

This clonotype was counted only a few times. The rearrangement joins TRBV6-1 to TRBJ2-3; 10 nucleotides match TRBD2. Germline-derived CDR1 and CDR2 are MNHNS and SASEGT. There are 15 residues in the CDR3. V dropped 8 bases and J dropped 0; count of bases not matched to a gene: 5. The CDR3 region has the DNA TGTGCCAGCGCAATGACTAGCGGGAGCACAGATACGCAGTATTTT. This gives the protein CASAMTSGSTDTQYF.

A few counts support this clonotype. The chain combines TRBV12-3 or TRBV12-4 with TRBJ2-3; 12 positions match TRBD2. V was clipped by 5 bases and J by 2 bases; unmatched bases: 8. The CDR3 totals 17 residues. The CDR3 DNA follows: TGTGCCAGCAGTCTTAAACTAGCGGGGGGCTCCACAGATACGCAGTATTTT. It encodes CASSLKLAGGSTDTQYF.

Many counts were recorded for this clonotype. The CDR3 nucleotides are TGTGCCAGCAGGGTAACATACACTGAAGCTTTCTTT. Translation: CASRVTYTEAFF. The chain joins TRBV28 to TRBJ1-1, with D hard to call. Germline values: CDR1 MDHEN, CDR2 SYDVKM. The CDR3 sequence is 12 residues long. V lost 6 bases and J lost 3, with 8 bases in between.

This clonotype was counted at least ten times. J is TRBJ2-2 and V is TRBV20-1; no definite D call. In germline, CDR1 is DFQATT, CDR2 SNEGSKA (reference sequence). The CDR3 runs to 14 residues. V was shortened by 3 bases and J by 0 bases, with 8 bases between the two germline ends. CDR3 loop: CSASDGSNTGELFF. The CDR3 DNA sequence: TGCAGTGCTAGCGACGGATCGAACACCGGGGAGCTGTTTTTT.

This clonotype was seen many times. The chain is built from TRBV5-1 and TRBJ2-1; D is perhaps TRBD1 (6 bases). Trimming shortened V by 7 bases and J by 6 bases, and 11 bases separated the two germline ends. Per germline, CDR1 SGHRS and CDR2 YFSETQ. The CDR3 covers 12 residues. In nucleotides, the CDR3 is TGCGCCAGCGGGCTAGGGGGCAATGAGCAGTTCTTC. Translation gives CASGLGGNEQFF.